These 14 T cell receptor beta chains originate from one sample sequenced in a study of technical replicates of blood from a handful of donors. The protocol was immunoSEQ multiplex PCR, while the TCRdb copy is restricted to in-frame clones and leaves out a portion. The sample yields approximately 94,000 clones, around 96% seen once. The sample taken for sequencing was T cells isolated from PBMCs. These receptors came from a human donor in good health.

J is TRBJ2-6 and V is TRBV9, with 7 bases identical to TRBD1. Germline V gives CDR1 SGDLS, CDR2 YYNGEE. The CDR3 covers 16 residues. The J segment lost 4 bases and the V segment lost 2 bases, leaving 6 bases of the junction unmatched. CDR3 in DNA: TGTGCCAGCAGCGTTTCAGGGGGATCCGGGGCCAACGTCCTGACTTTC. The encoded protein is CASSVSGGSGANVLTF.

The chain employs TRBV6-1 and TRBJ2-7; D gene ambiguous. Germline lookup yields CDR1 MNHNS and CDR2 SASEGT. The CDR3 is 13 residues long. V lost 6 bases and J lost 6, with 15 bases in between. The DNA for the CDR3 is TGTGCCAGCAGGCCGTCCGAGGTTGGCGAGCAGTACTTC. Translating it yields CASRPSEVGEQYF.

The J gene is TRBJ2-5, the V gene TRBV7-6, with D possibly matching TRBD1 (6 bases). Germline loops: CDR1 SGHVS, CDR2 FNYEAQ. Trimming left V 5 bases short and J 5 bases short, with 15 bases between. This CDR3 is built from 14 residues. CDR3 DNA: TGTGCCAGCAGCCTTATGCCAGGGGAGGAGACCCAGTACTTC. This codes for CASSLMPGEETQYF.

This chain joins TRBV30 and TRBJ1-5, with TRBD1 identical over 8 bases. V lost 1 base to trimming and J lost 3 bases; unmatched junction nucleotides: 5. From germline, CDR1 is GTSNPN and CDR2 SVGIG (reference sequence). There are 15 residues in the CDR3. For the CDR3, the DNA is TGTGCCTGGAGTGCACCAGGGGGCCTCAATCAGCCCCAGCATTTT. Residues: CAWSAPGGLNQPQHF.

This rearrangement joins TRBV12-5 to TRBJ2-1; the D gene is possibly TRBD2 (5 bases). CDR1 LGHNT and CDR2 FRNRAP come from the germline V gene. The ends were cut back, 3 bases at V and 6 bases at J, with 9 bases in the middle. This CDR3 has 13 residues. The CDR3 loop is CASGLSGLNEQFF. CDR3 coding DNA: TGTGCTAGTGGTTTAAGCGGTCTCAATGAGCAGTTCTTC.

The chain carries TRBV11-2 and TRBJ2-1; 13 nucleotides match TRBD2. CDR1 is SGHAT and CDR2 is FQNNGV in the germline V gene. The V and J ends lost 1 base and 6 bases, in that order; junction bases with no gene match: 12. The CDR3 runs 19 residues. In nucleotides, the CDR3 is TGTGCCAGCAGCTTAGCCCGGACTAGCGGGGGAGTAAGGGGCAATGAGCAGTTCTTC. Its translation is CASSLARTSGGVRGNEQFF.

V gene TRBV19 combines with J gene TRBJ2-5; D is possibly TRBD1 (5 bases). The length of the CDR3 is 13 residues. V was shortened by 6 bases and J by 5 bases, with 13 bases between the two germline ends. CDR1 is LNHDA, CDR2 SQIVND, per germline (reference sequence). The CDR3 DNA reads TGTGCCAGTAGCAGGGAAACGAGGGAGACCCAGTACTTC. The encoded protein is CASSRETRETQYF.

This sequence joins TRBV7-3 and TRBJ2-1; 11 nucleotides agree with TRBD2. From germline, CDR1 is SGHTA and CDR2 FQGTGA. The CDR3 runs to 15 residues. Trimming cost V 2 bases and J 6 bases; bases outside gene matches: 3. Here the CDR3 reads CASSLGTSGFNEQFF. In nucleotides, the CDR3 is TGTGCCAGCAGCTTAGGGACTAGCGGATTCAATGAGCAGTTCTTC.

The CDR3 is CASSLAGTSGSRVTQYF. The CDR3 DNA reads TGTGCCAGCAGCTTAGCCGGGACTAGCGGGAGTAGGGTGACCCAGTACTTC. The chain uses TRBV7-2 and TRBJ2-5; TRBD2 matches at 14 bases. Germline V gene sequence: CDR1 SGHTA, CDR2 FQGNSA. CDR3 size: 17 residues. V shed 0 bases and J 7 bases; nucleotides not matched to a gene: 7.

V and J are TRBV5-4 and TRBJ2-7; 8 bases are shared with TRBD1. This CDR3 spans 16 amino acids. The germline CDR1 and CDR2 sequences are SGHNT and YYREEE (reference sequence). After removal of 0 bases from V and 3 bases from J, the junction contained 8 bases not matched to a gene. The CDR3 spells CASSLGDRLYNYEQYF. CDR3 sequence (DNA): TGTGCCAGCAGCTTGGGGGACAGGCTGTATAACTACGAGCAGTACTTC.

V is TRBV13 and J is TRBJ2-7; D call uncertain. Germline assignment: CDR1 PRHDT and CDR2 FYEKMQ (reference sequence). This CDR3 has 14 residues. The V gene lost 3 bases and the J gene lost 2 bases, with 11 bases spanning the gap. CDR3 protein: CASSLATGTYEQYF. The CDR3 DNA follows: TGTGCCAGCAGCTTGGCGACTGGAACCTACGAGCAGTACTTC.

This clone showed up just once. The rearrangement uses TRBV4-1 and TRBJ2-1, with 7 bases identical to TRBD2. The CDR3 runs 16 residues. V was clipped by 0 bases and J by 5 bases; unmatched bases: 7. The germline V gene has CDR1 MGHRA and CDR2 YSYEKL. The CDR3 DNA sequence: TGCGCCAGCAGCCAAGATGGAACGGGAGGTCACAATGAGCAGTTCTTC. It is translated as CASSQDGTGGHNEQFF.

The chain couples TRBV5-8 to TRBJ1-1, with D uncertain. CDR3 length: 16 amino acids. The ends were cut back, 0 bases at V and 1 base at J, with 13 bases in the middle. Germline CDR1 reads SGHTS; CDR2 reads YDEGEE. DNA for the CDR3: TGTGCCAGCAGCTTGGGTACCTGGACTGGGAACACTGAAGCTTTCTTT. Protein sequence: CASSLGTWTGNTEAFF.

CDR3 bases: TGCGCCAGCAGCCAAGGGGGTCGCAGGGAAGAGACCCAGTACTTC. Protein product: CASSQGGRREETQYF. The chain combines TRBV4-1 with TRBJ2-5; maybe TRBD1 (5 bases). Trimming took 1 base from V and 3 from J, leaving 12 bases between them. The CDR3 consists of 15 residues. Germline CDR1 is MGHRA and CDR2 is YSYEKL.